The 26 T cell receptor beta chains in this list originate from one sample, sequenced in a study of CD8 T cells in Susac syndrome. Random-hexamer reverse transcription was applied to about 0.5 to 1 ug RNA. TCRdb called the immunoSEQ multiplex PCR reads again in MiXCR, with one record for every CDR3 protein. The sample lists around 170,000 distinct CDR3 sequences, more than 85% occurring once. Sequencing input: CD8+ T cells from PBMCs. The receptors were gathered from a human donor with Susac syndrome.

This rearrangement joins TRBV11-2 to TRBJ2-1, with 8 bases identical to TRBD2. The CDR3 has 16 residues. Germline CDR1 and CDR2: SGHAT and FQNNGV. The V gene end was trimmed by 1 base and the J gene end by 2 bases; junction bases not matched to a gene: 4. CDR3 sequence reads: CASSLVYSGAYNEQFF. CDR3 sequence (DNA): TGTGCCAGCAGCTTAGTTTATAGCGGGGCCTACAATGAGCAGTTCTTC.

This sequence joins TRBV30 and TRBJ2-2; 8 nucleotides match TRBD1. CDR1 GTSNPN and CDR2 SVGIG come from the germline V gene (reference sequence). J was trimmed by 4 bases and V by 0 bases; bases with no gene match: 4. The CDR3 contains 15 residues. CDR3 DNA sequence: TGTGCCTGGAGTGTTCAAGGGACAGGCACCGGGGAGCTGTTTTTT. Translating it yields CAWSVQGTGTGELFF.

This clonotype was seen only once. The chain is built from TRBV6-5 and TRBJ2-7, with 7 bases matching TRBD1. Germline V lookup: CDR1 MNHEY, CDR2 SVGAGI. Losses at the gene ends were 0 bases for V and 0 bases for J; bases not matched to a gene: 8. The CDR3 is 17 amino acids. CDR3 DNA sequence: TGTGCCAGCAGTTACTCAAAAGGTTGGGACAGCTCCTACGAGCAGTACTTC. Amino acids: CASSYSKGWDSSYEQYF.

The V call is TRBV11-2, the J call TRBJ2-6; D remains unclear. Per the germline V gene, CDR1 is SGHAT and CDR2 is FQNNGV. Trimming shortened V by 8 bases and J by 4 bases, and 3 bases separated the two germline ends. The CDR3 consists of 11 residues. The CDR3 nucleotides are TGTGCCAGCTGGGGGGCCAACGTCCTGACTTTC. Encoded protein: CASWGANVLTF.

J is TRBJ2-2 and V is TRBV27; 8 nucleotides agree with TRBD2. Trimming took 2 bases from V and 3 from J; bases not matched to a gene: 5. The V gene's germline CDR1 is MNHEY and CDR2 SMNVEV (reference sequence). The CDR3 is 16 residues long. CDR3 residues: CASSLASGSHTGELFF. Here the CDR3 DNA reads TGTGCCAGCAGTTTAGCAAGCGGGAGTCACACCGGGGAGCTGTTTTTT.

The V call is TRBV4-1, the J call TRBJ2-7; unclear D gene. Germline CDR1 and CDR2: MGHRA and YSYEKL. There are 15 residues in the CDR3. V was pared by 4 bases and J by 2 bases, with 15 bases between. The DNA for the CDR3 is TGCGCCAGCAGCCTGGGTGGCGGTGCCGCCTACGAGCAGTACTTC. It yields the protein CASSLGGGAAYEQYF.

The chain carries TRBV9 and TRBJ2-5; TRBD1 matches 7 bases. V lost 4 bases and J lost 5; bases outside the gene matches: 14. The length of the CDR3 is 16 residues. The germline V gene encodes CDR1 SGDLS and CDR2 YYNGEE. The DNA of the CDR3 is TGTGCCAGCAGCCCGCCCACAGGGGATCAAGGGGAGACCCAGTACTTC. Translating gives CASSPPTGDQGETQYF.

The chain recombines TRBV29-1 with TRBJ2-1, with D perhaps matching TRBD2 (5 bases). This CDR3 has 13 residues. The germline CDR1 and CDR2 sequences are SQVTM and ANQGSEA. Deletions cut 6 bases from V and 10 bases from J, with 19 bases between. This CDR3 reads CSVVTDSRYEQFF. The CDR3 nucleotides are TGCAGCGTGGTGACGGACTCAAGGTACGAGCAGTTCTTC.

The gene calls are TRBV5-1 and TRBJ2-1; 11 positions match TRBD2. Per germline, CDR1 SGHRS and CDR2 YFSETQ. The V gene end was trimmed by 0 bases and the J gene end by 8 bases; junction bases not matched to a gene: 7. The CDR3 sequence is 16 residues long. CDR3: CASSLGSGGAFDEQFF. The CDR3 bases are TGCGCCAGCAGCTTGGGTAGCGGGGGGGCCTTCGATGAGCAGTTCTTC. Full variable domain (remainder filled in from reference TRBV5-1 and TRBJ2-1): KAGVTQTPRYLIKTRGQQVTLSCSPISGHRSVSWYQQTPGQGLQFLFEYFSETQRNKGNFPGRFSGRQFSNSRSEMNVSTLELGDSALYLCASSLGSGGAFDEQFFGPGTRLTVL.

The genes are TRBV12-3 or TRBV12-4 and TRBJ1-1; D uncertain. The CDR3 has 13 residues. V was shortened by 3 bases and J by 1 base, with 6 bases between the two germline ends. The CDR3 nucleotides read TGTGCCAGCAGTTTTACCGGGAACACTGAAGCTTTCTTT. This codes for CASSFTGNTEAFF.

The count of this clonotype is one. The chain employs TRBV28 and TRBJ2-1; D might be TRBD1 (5 bases). Germline assignment: CDR1 MDHEN and CDR2 SYDVKM. The CDR3 has 15 residues. V lost 4 bases to trimming and J lost 0 bases, with 10 bases between them. The CDR3 DNA reads as TGTGCCAGCAGTTCGACAGAGAGCTCCTACAATGAGCAGTTCTTC. Translated: CASSSTESSYNEQFF.

The gene calls are TRBV5-1 and TRBJ1-4; D gene ambiguous. The V end lost 4 bases, the J end lost 0 bases, and 10 bases lay between the germline ends. The germline gives CDR1 SGHRS, CDR2 YFSETQ. CDR3 length: 15 amino acids. CDR3 in amino acids: CASSPESSTNEKLFF. DNA of the CDR3: TGCGCCAGCAGCCCCGAAAGCTCAACTAATGAAAAACTGTTTTTT.

The chain joins TRBV4-1 to TRBJ2-1; TRBD1 agrees at 7 bases. CDR3 length: 16 amino acids. The V gene's germline CDR1 is MGHRA and CDR2 YSYEKL. Unmatched junction bases numbered 14, after V lost 3 bases and J lost 9 bases. CDR3 sequence reads: CASSHNLNRGGSEQFF. The CDR3 bases are TGCGCCAGCAGCCACAACCTTAACAGGGGTGGGAGTGAGCAGTTCTTC.

In nucleotides, the CDR3 is TGTGCCAGCAGCTTGACAGAATCTTCACCCCTCCACTTT. Protein: CASSLTESSPLHF. The V call is TRBV5-6, the J call TRBJ1-6; D is unclear. Per germline, CDR1 SGHDT and CDR2 YYEEEE. The CDR3 totals 13 residues. Trimming took off 1 base at V and 9 bases at J, with 8 bases between the two ends.

The J gene is TRBJ2-7, the V gene TRBV4-1; TRBD1 is a possible D gene (6 bases). The CDR3 runs 12 residues. V lost 6 bases, J lost 5 bases, and 11 bases lay in between. From germline, CDR1 is MGHRA and CDR2 YSYEKL. The DNA for the CDR3 is TGCGCCAGCAGAGGAAGGGGGAACGAGCAGTACTTC. This gives the protein CASRGRGNEQYF.

The J gene is TRBJ1-1, the V gene TRBV28; D remains ambiguous. The CDR3 length is 13 residues. Trimming removed 5 bases at V and 6 bases at J, with 13 bases between. Germline V gene lookup returns CDR1 MDHEN and CDR2 SYDVKM. The CDR3 loop is CASSISGGAEAFF. Written as DNA, the CDR3 is TGTGCCAGCAGTATCAGTGGTGGGGCTGAAGCTTTCTTT.

The CDR3 DNA sequence: TGTGCCAGCAGGGTTAGCGGGTCCTACGAGCAGTACTTC. Protein: CASRVSGSYEQYF. The chain has TRBV2 and TRBJ2-7; TRBD2 matches 7 bases. With V trimmed by 6 bases and J by 1 base, 3 bases remained unmatched. Germline CDR1 SNHLY, CDR2 FYNNEI. The CDR3 has 13 amino acids.

The rearrangement uses TRBV4-1 and TRBJ2-7, with no clear D. The CDR3 covers 16 residues. The V and J ends lost 0 bases and 0 bases respectively, with 12 bases between them. Germline CDR1 is MGHRA and CDR2 is YSYEKL. The CDR3 protein is CASSQDLSGFSYEQYF. DNA of the CDR3: TGCGCCAGCAGCCAAGATCTTTCAGGTTTCTCCTACGAGCAGTACTTC.

This sequence joins TRBV10-3 and TRBJ2-1; the match to TRBD2 covers 11 bases. The CDR3 loop spans 17 amino acids. Per germline, CDR1 ENHRY and CDR2 SYGVKD. With V trimmed by 5 bases and J by 0 bases, 6 bases remained unmatched. DNA of the CDR3: TGTGCCATCAGTCAAGTTAGCGGGGGGGCCTCCTACAATGAGCAGTTCTTC. This encodes CAISQVSGGASYNEQFF.

This sequence joins TRBV5-4 and TRBJ1-2; D gene unclear. This CDR3 region has 14 residues. Germline lookup yields CDR1 SGHNT and CDR2 YYREEE (reference sequence). V was cut by 1 base and J by 2 bases, with 9 bases left in between. The CDR3: CASSLPGSNYGYTF. CDR3 DNA sequence: TGTGCCAGCAGCTTGCCGGGGTCCAACTATGGCTACACCTTC.

The chain couples TRBV28 to TRBJ1-2; 9 bases are a match to TRBD1. There are 15 residues in the CDR3. CDR1 is MDHEN, CDR2 SYDVKM, per germline. Losses at the gene ends were 1 base for V and 7 bases for J; bases not matched to a gene: 7. The CDR3 sequence: CASSLYTGTGFGYTF. CDR3 in DNA: TGTGCCAGCAGTTTATACACTGGGACAGGGTTTGGCTACACCTTC.

The V call is TRBV6-5, the J call TRBJ2-3, with unresolved D. V was trimmed by 2 bases and J by 0 bases, leaving 12 bases between them. The CDR3 contains 16 residues. Germline V gives CDR1 MNHEY, CDR2 SVGAGI. Here the CDR3 reads CASSYAEFGSTDTQYF. In DNA form, the CDR3 reads TGTGCCAGCAGTTACGCCGAGTTCGGGAGCACAGATACGCAGTATTTT.

The chain carries TRBV20-1 and TRBJ2-2; 8 bases are a match to TRBD2. Trimming removed 6 bases from V and 5 bases from J; junction bases left unmatched: 5. CDR1 DFQATT and CDR2 SNEGSKA come from the germline V gene (reference sequence). This CDR3 spans 13 amino acids. CDR3 protein: CSARGGRTGELFF. The DNA of the CDR3 is TGCAGTGCCCGGGGGGGGCGAACCGGGGAGCTGTTTTTT.

The V and J genes are TRBV9 and TRBJ2-1, with 10 bases fitting TRBD2. The trim removed 0 bases at V and 8 bases at J, leaving 11 bases unmatched. The CDR3 runs 17 residues. The germline gives CDR1 SGDLS, CDR2 YYNGEE. This CDR3 is CASSVGQGAGGPDEQFF. The CDR3 DNA sequence: TGTGCCAGCAGCGTAGGCCAGGGAGCGGGAGGGCCTGATGAGCAGTTCTTC. The whole variable domain, filled in from reference TRBV9 and TRBJ2-1, reads DSGVTQTPKHLITATGQRVTLRCSPRSGDLSVYWYQQSLDQGLQFLIQYYNGEERAKGNILERFSAQQFPDLHSELNLSSLELGDSALYFCASSVGQGAGGPDEQFFGPGTRLTVL.

CDR3 sequence (DNA): TGTGCCAGCAGTTTATCGAGGCACAATGAGCAGTTCTTC. This codes for CASSLSRHNEQFF. V gene TRBV27 combines with J gene TRBJ2-1, with D uncertain. CDR1 is MNHEY, CDR2 SMNVEV, per germline (reference sequence). Between the trimmed V and J ends, which lost 0 bases and 5 bases, there was a span of 5 bases. This CDR3 comprises 13 residues.

V is TRBV2 and J is TRBJ2-5; 8 bases agree with TRBD2. The CDR3 sequence is 16 residues long. Germline V gives CDR1 SNHLY, CDR2 FYNNEI. Germline trimming cut 3 bases from V and 4 bases from J; bases unmatched to any gene: 10. Written as DNA, the CDR3 is TGTGCCAGCAGTGATCGCGTAGCGGGGCCGGGAGAGACCCAGTACTTC. The encoded protein is CASSDRVAGPGETQYF.